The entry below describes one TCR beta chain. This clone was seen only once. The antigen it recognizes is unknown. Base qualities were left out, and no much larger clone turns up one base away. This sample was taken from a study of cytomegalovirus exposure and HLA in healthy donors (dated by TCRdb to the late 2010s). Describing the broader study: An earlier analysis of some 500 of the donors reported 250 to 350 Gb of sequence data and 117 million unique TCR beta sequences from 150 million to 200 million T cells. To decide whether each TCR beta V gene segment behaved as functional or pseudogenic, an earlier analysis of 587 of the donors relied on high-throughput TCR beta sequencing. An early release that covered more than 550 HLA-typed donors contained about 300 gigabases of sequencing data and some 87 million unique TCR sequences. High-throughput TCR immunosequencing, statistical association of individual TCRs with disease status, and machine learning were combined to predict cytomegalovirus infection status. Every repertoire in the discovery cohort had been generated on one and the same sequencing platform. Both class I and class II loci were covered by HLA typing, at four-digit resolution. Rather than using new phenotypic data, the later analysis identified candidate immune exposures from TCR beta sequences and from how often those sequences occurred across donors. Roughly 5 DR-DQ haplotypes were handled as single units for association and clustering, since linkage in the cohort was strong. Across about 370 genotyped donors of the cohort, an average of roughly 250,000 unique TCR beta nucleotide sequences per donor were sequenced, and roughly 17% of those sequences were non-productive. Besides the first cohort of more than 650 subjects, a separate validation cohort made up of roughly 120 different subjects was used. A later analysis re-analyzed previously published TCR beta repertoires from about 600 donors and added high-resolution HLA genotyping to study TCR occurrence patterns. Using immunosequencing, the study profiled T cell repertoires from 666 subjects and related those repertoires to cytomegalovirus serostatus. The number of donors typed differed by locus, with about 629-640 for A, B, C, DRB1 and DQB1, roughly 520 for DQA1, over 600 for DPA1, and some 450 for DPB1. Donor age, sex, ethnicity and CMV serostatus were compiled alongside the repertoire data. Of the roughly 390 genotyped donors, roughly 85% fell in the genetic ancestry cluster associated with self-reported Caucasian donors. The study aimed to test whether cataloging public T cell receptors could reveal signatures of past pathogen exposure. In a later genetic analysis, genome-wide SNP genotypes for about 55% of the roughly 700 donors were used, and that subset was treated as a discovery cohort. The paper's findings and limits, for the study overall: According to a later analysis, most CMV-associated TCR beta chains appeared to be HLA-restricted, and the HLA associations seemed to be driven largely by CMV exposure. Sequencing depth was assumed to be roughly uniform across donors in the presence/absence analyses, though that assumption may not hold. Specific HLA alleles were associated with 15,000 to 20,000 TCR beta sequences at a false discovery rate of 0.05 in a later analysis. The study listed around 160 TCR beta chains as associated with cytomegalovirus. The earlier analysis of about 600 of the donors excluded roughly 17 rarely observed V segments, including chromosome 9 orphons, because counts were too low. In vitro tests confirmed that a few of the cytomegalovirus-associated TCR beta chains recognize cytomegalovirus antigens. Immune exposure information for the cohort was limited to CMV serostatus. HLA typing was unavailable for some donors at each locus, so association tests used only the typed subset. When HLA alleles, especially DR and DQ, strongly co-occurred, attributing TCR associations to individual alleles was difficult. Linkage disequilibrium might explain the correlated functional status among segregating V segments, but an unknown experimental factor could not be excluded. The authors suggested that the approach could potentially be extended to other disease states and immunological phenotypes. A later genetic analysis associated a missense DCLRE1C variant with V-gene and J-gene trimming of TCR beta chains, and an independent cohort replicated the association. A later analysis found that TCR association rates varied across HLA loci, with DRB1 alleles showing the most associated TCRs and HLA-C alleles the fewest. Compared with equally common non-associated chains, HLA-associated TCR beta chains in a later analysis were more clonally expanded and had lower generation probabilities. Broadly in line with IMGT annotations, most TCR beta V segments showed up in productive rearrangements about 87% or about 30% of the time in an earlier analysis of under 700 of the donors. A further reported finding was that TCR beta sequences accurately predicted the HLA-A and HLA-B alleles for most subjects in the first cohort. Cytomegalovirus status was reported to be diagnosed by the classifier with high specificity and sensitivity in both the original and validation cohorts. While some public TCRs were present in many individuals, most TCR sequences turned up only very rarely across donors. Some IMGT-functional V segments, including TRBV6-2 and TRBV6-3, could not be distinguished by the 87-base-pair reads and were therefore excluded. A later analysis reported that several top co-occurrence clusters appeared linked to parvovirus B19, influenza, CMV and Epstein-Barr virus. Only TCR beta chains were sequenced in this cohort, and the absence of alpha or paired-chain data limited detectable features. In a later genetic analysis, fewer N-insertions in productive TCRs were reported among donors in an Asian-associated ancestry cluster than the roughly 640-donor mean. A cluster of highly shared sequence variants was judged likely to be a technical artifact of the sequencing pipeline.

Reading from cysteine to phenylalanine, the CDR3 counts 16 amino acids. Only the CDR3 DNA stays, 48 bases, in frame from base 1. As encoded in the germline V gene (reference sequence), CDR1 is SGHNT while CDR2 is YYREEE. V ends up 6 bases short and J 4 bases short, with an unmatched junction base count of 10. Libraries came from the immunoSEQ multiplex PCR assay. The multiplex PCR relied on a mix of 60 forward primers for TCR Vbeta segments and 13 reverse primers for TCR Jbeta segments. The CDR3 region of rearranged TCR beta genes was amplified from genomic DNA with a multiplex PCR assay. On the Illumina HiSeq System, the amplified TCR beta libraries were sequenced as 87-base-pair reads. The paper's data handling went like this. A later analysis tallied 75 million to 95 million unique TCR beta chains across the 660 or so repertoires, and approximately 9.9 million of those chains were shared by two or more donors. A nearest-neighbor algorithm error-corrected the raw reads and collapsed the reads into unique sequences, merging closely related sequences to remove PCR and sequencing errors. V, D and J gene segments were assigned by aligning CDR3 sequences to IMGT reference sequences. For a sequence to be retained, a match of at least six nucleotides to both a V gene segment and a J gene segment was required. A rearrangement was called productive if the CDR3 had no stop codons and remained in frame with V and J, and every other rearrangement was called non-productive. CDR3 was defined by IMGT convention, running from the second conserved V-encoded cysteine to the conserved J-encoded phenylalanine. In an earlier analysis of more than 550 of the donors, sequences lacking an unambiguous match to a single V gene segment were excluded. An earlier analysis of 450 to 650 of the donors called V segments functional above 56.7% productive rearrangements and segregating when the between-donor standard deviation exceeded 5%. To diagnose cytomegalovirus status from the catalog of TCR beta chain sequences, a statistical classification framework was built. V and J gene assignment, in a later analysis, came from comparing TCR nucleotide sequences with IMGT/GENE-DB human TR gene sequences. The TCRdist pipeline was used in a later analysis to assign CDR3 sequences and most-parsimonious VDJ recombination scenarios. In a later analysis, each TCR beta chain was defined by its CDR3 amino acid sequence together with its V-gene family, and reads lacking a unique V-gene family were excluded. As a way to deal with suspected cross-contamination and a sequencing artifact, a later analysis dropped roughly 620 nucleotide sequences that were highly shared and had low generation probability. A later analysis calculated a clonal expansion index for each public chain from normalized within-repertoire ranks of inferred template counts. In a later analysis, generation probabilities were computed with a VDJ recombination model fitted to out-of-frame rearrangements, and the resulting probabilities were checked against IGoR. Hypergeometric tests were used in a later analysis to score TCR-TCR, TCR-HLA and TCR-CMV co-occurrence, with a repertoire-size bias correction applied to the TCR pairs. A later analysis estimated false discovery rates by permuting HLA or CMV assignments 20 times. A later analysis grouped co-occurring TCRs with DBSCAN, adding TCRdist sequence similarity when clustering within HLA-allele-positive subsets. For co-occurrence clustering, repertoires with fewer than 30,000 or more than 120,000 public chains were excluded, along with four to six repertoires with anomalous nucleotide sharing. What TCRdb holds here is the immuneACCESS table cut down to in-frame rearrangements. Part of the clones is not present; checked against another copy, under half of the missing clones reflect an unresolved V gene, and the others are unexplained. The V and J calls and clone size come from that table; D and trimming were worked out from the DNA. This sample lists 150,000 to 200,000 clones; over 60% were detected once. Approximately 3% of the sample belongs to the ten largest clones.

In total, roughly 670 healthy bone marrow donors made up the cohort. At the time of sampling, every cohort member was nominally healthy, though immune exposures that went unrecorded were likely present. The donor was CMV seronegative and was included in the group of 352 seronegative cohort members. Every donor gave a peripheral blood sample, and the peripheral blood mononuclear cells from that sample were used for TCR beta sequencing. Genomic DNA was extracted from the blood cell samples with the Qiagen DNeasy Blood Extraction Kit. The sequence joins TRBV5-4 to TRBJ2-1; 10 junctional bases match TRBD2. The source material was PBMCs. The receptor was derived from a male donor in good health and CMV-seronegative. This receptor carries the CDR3 CASTVGGLAIYNEQFF. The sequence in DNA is TGTGCCAGCACCGTGGGGGGACTAGCGATTTACAATGAGCAGTTCTTC. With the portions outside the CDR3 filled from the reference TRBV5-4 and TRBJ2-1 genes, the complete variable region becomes ETGVTQSPTHLIKTRGQQVTLRCSSQSGHNTVSWYQQALGQGPQFIFQYYREEENGRGNFPPRFSGLQFPNYSSELNVNALELDDSALYLCASTVGGLAIYNEQFFGPGTRLTVL.